Sequencing of this T cell receptor (beta chain) was carried out in a study of breast tumors, draining lymph nodes, adjacent tissues. The lymph nodes were axillary draining lymph nodes from breast cancer patients. The V gene lost 1 base and the J gene lost 0 bases, with 19 bases spanning the gap. The CDR3 runs 20 residues. From germline, CDR1 is LGHDT and CDR2 YNNKEL (reference sequence). TCRdb reanalysed the multiplex PCR reads using MiXCR and keeps one entry per CDR3 protein. The sample holds around 110,000 distinct CDR3 sequences; 30% are singletons and the top ten take approximately 5%. The study, taken as a whole, reports: Tumor repertoires ranked between lymph nodes and nontumor tissue in diversity, with V and J gene preferences.

Of note for this clonotype: Its specificity is not known.

Source material: axillary lymph node tissue. This sequence joins TRBV3-1 and TRBJ2-6; TRBD2 is a possible D gene (6 bases). The receptor's source is a female donor with breast cancer. Some clones in this sample may be carry-over from other donors' samples. Here the CDR3 reads CASSQVGVRGTNSGANVLTF. The CDR3 DNA sequence: TGTGCCAGCAGCCAAGTGGGGGTTCGGGGGACCAACTCTGGGGCCAACGTCCTGACTTTC.